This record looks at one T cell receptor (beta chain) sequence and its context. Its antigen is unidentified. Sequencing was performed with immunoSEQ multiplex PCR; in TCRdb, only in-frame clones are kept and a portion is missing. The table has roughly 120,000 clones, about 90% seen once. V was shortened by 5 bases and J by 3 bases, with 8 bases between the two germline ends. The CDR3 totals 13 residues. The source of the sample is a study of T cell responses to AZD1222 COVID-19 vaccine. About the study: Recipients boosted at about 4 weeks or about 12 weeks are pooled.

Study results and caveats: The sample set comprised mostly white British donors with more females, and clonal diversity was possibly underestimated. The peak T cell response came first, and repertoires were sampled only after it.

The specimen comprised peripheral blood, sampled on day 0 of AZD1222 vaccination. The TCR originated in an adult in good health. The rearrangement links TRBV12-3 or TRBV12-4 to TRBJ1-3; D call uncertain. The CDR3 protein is CASSSSFGNTIYF. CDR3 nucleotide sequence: TGTGCCAGCAGTAGTAGCTTTGGAAACACCATATATTTT.